Here is one T cell receptor (beta chain) with its context. The data are from a study of blood T cell repertoires in COVID-19. Study as a whole: PBMCs, B-cell-depleted T cells, or T cells were the source of the cDNA or gDNA that made up the material.

Trimming removed 0 bases from V and 3 bases from J, with 12 bases in between. Germline V gene lookup returns CDR1 LGHNA and CDR2 YSLEER. The CDR3 runs 15 residues. TCRdb keeps only in-frame clones here, not all; method: immunoSEQ multiplex PCR. The sample holds some 290,000 clones, about nine tenths seen once. This clonotype was obtained from a woman in her forties or fifties who had recovered from COVID-19. V and J are TRBV4-3 and TRBJ2-7; perhaps TRBD2 as D (5 bases). Sequenced: peripheral blood. Written as DNA, the CDR3 is TGCGCCAGCAGCCAAGATTTGGACTTCTACTACGAGCAGTACTTC. Translated: CASSQDLDFYYEQYF.